The 23 T cell receptor beta chains listed next were all sequenced from one sample in a study of identical twins. Using its own MiXCR run on the 5' RACE reads, TCRdb lists one record per CDR3 protein. The sample has some 240,000 distinct CDR3 sequences; 6.5% to 9.5% are singletons. These data also formed part of another study, on yellow fever vaccine responses in identical twins.

The sequenced sample was CD8+ T cells sorted from blood. These receptor sequences come from a young woman in good health.

There are many counts of this clonotype. The chain combines TRBV29-1 with TRBJ2-1; no clear D. Germline V gives CDR1 SQVTM, CDR2 ANQGSEA. The V end was cut by 4 bases, the J end by 6 bases, with 13 bases between. The CDR3 is 13 residues long. The CDR3 region has the DNA TGCAGCGTTGCTTTAGGGCCCTCCAATGAGCAGTTCTTC. Protein sequence: CSVALGPSNEQFF.

The chain couples TRBV4-3 to TRBJ2-1; tentatively, D is TRBD2 (7 bases). Trimming shortened V by 0 bases and J by 9 bases, and 15 bases separated the two germline ends. The germline V gene encodes CDR1 LGHNA and CDR2 YSLEER. The CDR3 extends over 15 amino acids. The CDR3 DNA is TGCGCCAGCAGCCAAGATGGAAGGGGGGGCCTTGAGCAGTTCTTC. Its protein product is CASSQDGRGGLEQFF.

The sample holds a few counts of this clonotype. V and J are TRBV2 and TRBJ1-2; possible D gene TRBD1, 5 bases. V was cut by 5 bases and J by 8 bases, with 27 bases left in between. The CDR3 covers 17 residues. Germline values: CDR1 SNHLY, CDR2 FYNNEI. CDR3 loop: CASSPSPVGTEAGGYTF. DNA for the CDR3: TGTGCCAGCAGTCCTTCACCTGTAGGGACGGAGGCAGGAGGCTACACCTTC.

The chain joins TRBV6-2 or TRBV6-3 to TRBJ1-5; D is uncertain. The V gene's germline CDR1 is MNHEY and CDR2 SVGEGT. This CDR3 comprises 15 residues. Trimming removed 6 bases from V and 0 bases from J, with 12 bases in between. In DNA form, the CDR3 reads TGTGCCAGCAGCCATGGGATTTATAGCAATCAGCCCCAGCATTTT. This translates into CASSHGIYSNQPQHF.

This clonotype occurred many times. The genes are TRBV5-6 and TRBJ2-7; 8 bases map to TRBD1. CDR3 length equals 15 residues. CDR1 SGHDT and CDR2 YYEEEE come from the germline V gene. The junction had 6 bases not matched to a gene; V was cut back by 3 bases and J by 1 base. The CDR3: CASSSRDRISYEQYF. The DNA of the CDR3 is TGTGCCAGCAGCTCCCGGGACAGGATATCCTACGAGCAGTACTTC.

This clonotype appeared many times. The J gene is TRBJ2-7, the V gene TRBV15; tentative D call: TRBD2 (6 bases). The CDR3 is made up of 16 amino acids. In germline, CDR1 is LNHNV, CDR2 YYDKDF (reference sequence). V was cut by 5 bases and J by 0 bases, with 17 bases left in between. The CDR3 spells CATSGTGLRSSYEQYF. The DNA for the CDR3 is TGTGCCACCAGCGGTACGGGACTCAGGAGCTCCTACGAGCAGTACTTC.

This clonotype was seen more than once but under ten times. The chain combines TRBV27 with TRBJ2-7, with 7 positions matching TRBD1. The CDR3 contains 16 residues. V was clipped by 5 bases and J by 3 bases; unmatched bases: 13. Germline V gives CDR1 MNHEY, CDR2 SMNVEV (reference sequence). DNA of the CDR3: TGTGCCAGCAGTAGCTACCCCCGGGACAGAAACTACGAGCAGTACTTC. It codes for CASSSYPRDRNYEQYF.

This clonotype showed up many times. The chain is built from TRBV6-2 or TRBV6-3 and TRBJ2-7; 8 bases agree with TRBD1. CDR1 MNHEY and CDR2 SVGEGT come from the germline V gene. The J segment lost 6 bases and the V segment lost 6 bases, leaving 10 bases of the junction unmatched. The CDR3 totals 14 residues. CDR3 region: CASRKDRDQGEQYF. CDR3 coding DNA: TGTGCCAGCAGAAAGGACAGGGACCAAGGCGAGCAGTACTTC.

This chain links TRBV2 with TRBJ2-3; D unresolved. The V end was cut by 4 bases, the J end by 0 bases, with 14 bases between. This CDR3 comprises 16 residues. The V gene's germline CDR1 is SNHLY and CDR2 FYNNEI. Written as DNA, the CDR3 is TGTGCCAGCAGTGGAGGCGGAGAAACTAGCACAGATACGCAGTATTTT. Residues: CASSGGGETSTDTQYF.

The V and J genes are TRBV12-3 or TRBV12-4 and TRBJ2-7; no clear D. This CDR3 is 12 amino acids long. Trimming shortened V by 6 bases and J by 2 bases, and 8 bases separated the two germline ends. The CDR3 is CASRMTAYEQYF. The CDR3 nucleotides are TGTGCCAGCAGAATGACCGCCTACGAGCAGTACTTC.

This clonotype has only a few counts. V gene TRBV29-1 combines with J gene TRBJ2-2; D possibly corresponds to TRBD1 (6 bases). Germline V CDR1 and CDR2: SQVTM, ANQGSEA. The CDR3 runs 16 residues. Between the trimmed V and J ends, which lost 2 bases and 0 bases, there was a span of 13 bases. The CDR3, as DNA: TGCAGCGTTGAACGAATTGACAGGCCGAACACCGGGGAGCTGTTTTTT. This codes for CSVERIDRPNTGELFF.

The rearrangement uses TRBV4-2 and TRBJ1-2, with 10 bases lining up with TRBD1. The length of the CDR3 is 14 residues. Germline V gene data show CDR1 as LGHNA and CDR2 as YNFKEQ. V was pared by 4 bases and J by 7 bases, with 6 bases of the junction left unmatched. The CDR3 nucleotides read TGTGCCAGCAGCCCAACGACAGGGGGCGTTGGCTACACCTTC. Translation gives CASSPTTGGVGYTF.

The V call is TRBV27, the J call TRBJ2-7; D perhaps matches TRBD1 (6 bases). The CDR3 extends over 15 amino acids. V gave up 6 bases and J gave up 3 bases, with 18 bases separating them. The V gene's germline CDR1 is MNHEY and CDR2 SMNVEV (reference sequence). As DNA, the CDR3 is TGTGCCAGCAGCCTAGGACAGATTCAGGGCTACGAGCAGTACTTC. Its protein product is CASSLGQIQGYEQYF.

This clonotype has just a few counts. This sequence joins TRBV29-1 and TRBJ1-2, with a tentative D call TRBD1 (5 bases). This CDR3 spans 15 amino acids. Trimming cost V 3 bases and J 5 bases, with 19 bases left between them. The germline V gene encodes CDR1 SQVTM and CDR2 ANQGSEA. CDR3 in DNA: TGCAGCGTTGAGTCAGACAGTCTGTTTCTTTATGGCTACACCTTC. Translation gives CSVESDSLFLYGYTF.

This clonotype was observed many times. This chain uses TRBV7-9 with TRBJ2-1, with 8 positions matching TRBD2. V trimming: 1 base; J trimming: 0 bases; junction bases outside the gene matches: 5. Germline CDR1 and CDR2: SEHNR and FQNEAQ (reference sequence). CDR3 size: 17 residues. In DNA, the CDR3 is TGTGCCAGCAGCTTAGGGATAGCGGGGCCCTCCTACAATGAGCAGTTCTTC. It yields the protein CASSLGIAGPSYNEQFF.

V is TRBV20-1 and J is TRBJ2-3; no firm D call. Germline CDR1 DFQATT, CDR2 SNEGSKA (reference sequence). V lost 0 bases, J lost 2 bases, and 6 bases lay in between. The CDR3 extends over 13 amino acids. CDR3 sequence reads: CSARDFYTDTQYF. The CDR3 DNA reads TGCAGTGCTAGAGACTTCTACACAGATACGCAGTATTTT.

The rearrangement uses TRBV4-3 and TRBJ2-3; D not certain. Between the trimmed V and J ends, which lost 0 bases and 6 bases, there was a span of 10 bases. This CDR3 region has 14 residues. Germline V CDR1 and CDR2: LGHNA, YSLEER. This chain's CDR3 is CASSQETDGDTQYF. The CDR3 nucleotides read TGCGCCAGCAGCCAAGAAACGGACGGGGATACGCAGTATTTT.

J is TRBJ2-2 and V is TRBV7-9; 8 nucleotides agree with TRBD2. In germline, CDR1 is SEHNR, CDR2 FQNEAQ (reference sequence). Germline trimming cut 4 bases from V and 6 bases from J; bases unmatched to any gene: 13. The CDR3 length is 17 residues. The CDR3 loop is CASSSTGGGLEAGELFF. The CDR3 bases are TGTGCCAGCAGCTCCACTGGCGGGGGGTTGGAGGCCGGGGAGCTGTTTTTT.

The chain carries TRBV20-1 and TRBJ2-7; no clear D gene. Trimming removed 0 bases from V and 3 bases from J, with 12 bases in between. Germline V CDR1 and CDR2: DFQATT, SNEGSKA (reference sequence). This CDR3 contains 14 residues. The CDR3: CSARELHKGYEQYF. The CDR3, as DNA: TGCAGTGCTAGAGAACTACACAAGGGCTACGAGCAGTACTTC.

CDR3 DNA: TGTGCCAGCAGTTACTCGGGGTCCTACGAGCAGTACTTC. Its protein product is CASSYSGSYEQYF. This rearrangement joins TRBV6-2 or TRBV6-3 to TRBJ2-7, with D unresolved. V was pared by 0 bases and J by 1 base, with 4 bases between. Per germline, CDR1 MNHEY and CDR2 SVGEGT. CDR3 length equals 13 residues.

V is TRBV27 and J is TRBJ2-7; no reliable D call. V dropped 4 bases and J dropped 3 bases, with 10 bases sitting between them. This CDR3 contains 13 residues. Germline CDR1 is MNHEY and CDR2 is SMNVEV (reference sequence). The CDR3 nucleotides are TGTGCCAGCAGTTCGTCAGAATACTACGAGCAGTACTTC. Translating it yields CASSSSEYYEQYF.

This clonotype was seen a few times. This rearrangement joins TRBV7-8 to TRBJ2-1; D may be TRBD2 (5 bases). The CDR3 extends over 11 amino acids. The ends were cut back, 7 bases at V and 7 bases at J, with 8 bases in the middle. The germline V gene encodes CDR1 SGHVS and CDR2 FQNEAQ. CDR3 protein: CASISGNEQFF. CDR3 bases: TGTGCCAGCATTTCGGGGAATGAGCAGTTCTTC.

The DNA for the CDR3 is TGTGCCAGCAGCTCGACGGAGAGGTTGGAAGAGACCCAGTACTTC. Amino acids: CASSSTERLEETQYF. This sequence joins TRBV7-9 and TRBJ2-5; D is unclear. This CDR3 region has 15 residues. Germline assignment: CDR1 SEHNR and CDR2 FQNEAQ (reference sequence). Trimming removed 4 bases at V and 3 bases at J, with 15 bases between.